This T cell receptor beta chain was sequenced during a study of regulatory T cells in long-lasting Graves disease. Through Arm-PCR of CDR3 regions and iRepertoire HTBI primers, TCR beta libraries were built. TCRdb independently ran MiXCR on the multiplex PCR reads; one entry per CDR3 protein. The table shows roughly 420,000 distinct CDR3 sequences, with less than 15% occurring only once. The time point: newly diagnosed GD, antithyroid drugs for less than 3 months. RNA extracted from PBMCs served as the sequencing template. Graves' disease diagnosis relied on American Thyroid Association guidelines. This clonotype has a count of ten or more. Germline CDR1 and CDR2: MDHEN and SYDVKM. This CDR3 is 18 amino acids long. V dropped 7 bases and J dropped 0 bases, with 22 bases sitting between them. The sample also formed part of further work on T cells in Graves' hyperthyroidism and ophthalmopathy.

Sample: peripheral blood mononuclear cells (PBMCs), taken at new diagnosis, from a patient treated with antithyroid drugs. The V and J genes are TRBV28 and TRBJ1-5, with a tentative D call TRBD1 (5 bases). The sequence derives from a woman aged 50 to 60 with Graves disease. The CDR3 DNA reads as TGTGCCAGCACCTTGGGACCAACGAGGGGTTATAGCAATCAGCCCCAGCATTTT. Translated: CASTLGPTRGYSNQPQHF.